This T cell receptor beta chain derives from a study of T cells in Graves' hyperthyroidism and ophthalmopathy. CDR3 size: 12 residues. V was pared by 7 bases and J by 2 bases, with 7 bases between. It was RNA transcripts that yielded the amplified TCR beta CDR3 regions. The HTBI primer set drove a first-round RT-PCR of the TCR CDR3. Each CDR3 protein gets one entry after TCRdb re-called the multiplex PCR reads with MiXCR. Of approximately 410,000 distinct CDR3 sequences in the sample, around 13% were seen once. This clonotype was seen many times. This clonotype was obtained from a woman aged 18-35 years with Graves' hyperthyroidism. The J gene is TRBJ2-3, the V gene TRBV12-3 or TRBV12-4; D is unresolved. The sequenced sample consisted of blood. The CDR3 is CASTPDTDTQYF. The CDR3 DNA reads TGTGCCAGCACGCCAGACACAGATACGCAGTATTTT.